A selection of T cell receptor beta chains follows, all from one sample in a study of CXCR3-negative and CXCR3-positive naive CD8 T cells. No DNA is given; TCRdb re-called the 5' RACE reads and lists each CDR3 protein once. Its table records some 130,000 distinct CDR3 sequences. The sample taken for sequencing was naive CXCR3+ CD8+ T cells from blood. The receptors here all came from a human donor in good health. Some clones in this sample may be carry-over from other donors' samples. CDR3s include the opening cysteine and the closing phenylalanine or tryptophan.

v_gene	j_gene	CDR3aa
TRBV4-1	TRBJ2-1	CASSQEVLAGGLYNEQFF
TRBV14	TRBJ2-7	CASSQSDTYGLLEQYF
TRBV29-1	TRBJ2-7	CSVEYRPKGAILYEQYF
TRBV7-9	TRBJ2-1	CASSLFAGGGNEQFF
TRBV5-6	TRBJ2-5	CASSLPPQETQYF
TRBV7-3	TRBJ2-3	CASSARQGSHADTQYF
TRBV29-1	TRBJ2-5	CSADSWGRETQYF
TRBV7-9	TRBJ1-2	CASSLLPGERGYTF
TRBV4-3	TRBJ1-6	CASSYRGRNSPLHF
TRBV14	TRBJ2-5	CASSQVRGETQYF
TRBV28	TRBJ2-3	CAIWTGETDTQYF
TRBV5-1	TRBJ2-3	CTSRRESTDTQYF
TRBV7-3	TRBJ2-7	CASSILYGQGDHEQYF
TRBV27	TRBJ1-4	CASSEGSTNEKLFF
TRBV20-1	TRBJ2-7	CSAREMRTADSYEQYF
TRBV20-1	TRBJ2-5	CSARDRLARETQYF
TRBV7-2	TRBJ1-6	CASSPTGLPYNSPLHF
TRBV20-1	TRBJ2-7	CSARPSTSPYEQYF
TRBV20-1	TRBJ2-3	CSARLAGGPVQYF
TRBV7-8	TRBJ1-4	CASSSTHPGQAELGRTNEKLFF
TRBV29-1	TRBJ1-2	CSVGSLGGYTF
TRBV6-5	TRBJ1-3	CASSYSALTGSSGNTIYF
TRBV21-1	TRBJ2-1	CASSKVVRGSEQFF
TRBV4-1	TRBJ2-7	CASSQDAGTTDYEQYF
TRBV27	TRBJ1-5	CASSLYGASQPQHF
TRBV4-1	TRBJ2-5	CASSGLGWETQYF
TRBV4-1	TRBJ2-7	CASSQDITWTSGYEQYF
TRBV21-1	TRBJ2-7	CASSKEDPYEQYF
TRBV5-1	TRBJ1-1	CASSMDRMNTEAFF
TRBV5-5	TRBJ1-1	CASSLDRWGWGTEAFF
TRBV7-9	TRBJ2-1	CASSSGTSGGQYNEQFF
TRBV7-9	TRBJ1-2	CASSLAGGYGYTF
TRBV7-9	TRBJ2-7	CASRLQGTYEQYF
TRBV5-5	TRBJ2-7	CASSDDTYEQYF